Below, one T cell receptor (beta chain) is given with its context. This sample stems from a study of blood T cell repertoires in COVID-19. The overall study: Both acute and convalescent COVID-19 samples were obtained from the United States, Italy and Spain. In each case, the material was cDNA or gDNA derived from T cells, B-cell-depleted T cells, or PBMCs.

CDR1 and CDR2 (germline): MNHEY, SVGAGI. Between the trimmed V and J ends, which lost 7 bases and 2 bases, there was a span of 14 bases. The CDR3 is 14 amino acids. The protocol was immunoSEQ multiplex PCR, while the TCRdb copy is restricted to in-frame clones and leaves out a portion. The sample has more than 150,000 clones, approximately 78% seen once; the top ten hold about 3%. Sequencing was carried out using peripheral blood. The genes are TRBV6-5 and TRBJ1-1; D gene uncertain. This receptor was obtained from a woman older than 75 with active or convalescent COVID-19. The CDR3 protein is CASTQQAANTEAFF. CDR3 DNA sequence: TGTGCCAGCACCCAGCAGGCCGCTAACACTGAAGCTTTCTTT.